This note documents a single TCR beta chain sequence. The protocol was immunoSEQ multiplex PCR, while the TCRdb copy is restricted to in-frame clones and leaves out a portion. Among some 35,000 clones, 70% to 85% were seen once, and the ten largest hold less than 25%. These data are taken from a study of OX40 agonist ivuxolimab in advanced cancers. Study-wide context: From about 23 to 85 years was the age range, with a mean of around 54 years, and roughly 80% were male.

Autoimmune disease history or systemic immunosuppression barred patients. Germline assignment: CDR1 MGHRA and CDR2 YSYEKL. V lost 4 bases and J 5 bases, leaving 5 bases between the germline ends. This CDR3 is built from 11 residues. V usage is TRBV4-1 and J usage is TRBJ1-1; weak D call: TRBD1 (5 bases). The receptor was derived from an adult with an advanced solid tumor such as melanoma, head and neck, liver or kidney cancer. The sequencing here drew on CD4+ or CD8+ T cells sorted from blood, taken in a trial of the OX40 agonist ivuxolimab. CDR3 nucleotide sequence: TGCGCCAGCAGCCGGGGGACTGAAGCTTTCTTT. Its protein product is CASSRGTEAFF.